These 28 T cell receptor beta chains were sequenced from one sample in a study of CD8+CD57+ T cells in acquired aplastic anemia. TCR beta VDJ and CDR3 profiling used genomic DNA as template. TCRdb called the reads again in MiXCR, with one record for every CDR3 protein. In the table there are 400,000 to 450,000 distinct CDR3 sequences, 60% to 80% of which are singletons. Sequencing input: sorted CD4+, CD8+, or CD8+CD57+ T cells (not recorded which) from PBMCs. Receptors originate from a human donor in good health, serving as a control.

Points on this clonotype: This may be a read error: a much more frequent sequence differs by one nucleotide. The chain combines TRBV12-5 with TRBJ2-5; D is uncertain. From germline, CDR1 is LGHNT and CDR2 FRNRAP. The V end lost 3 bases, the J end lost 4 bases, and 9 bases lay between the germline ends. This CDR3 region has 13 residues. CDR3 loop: CASGFYERETQYF. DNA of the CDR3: TGTGCTAGTGGTTTTTATGAGCGAGAGACCCAGTACTTC.

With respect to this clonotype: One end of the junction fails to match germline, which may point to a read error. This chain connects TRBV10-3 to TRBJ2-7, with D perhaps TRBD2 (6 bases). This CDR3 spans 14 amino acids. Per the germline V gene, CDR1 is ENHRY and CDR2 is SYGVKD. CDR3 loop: CASSYPTRGYPLYF. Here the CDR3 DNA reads TGTGCCAGCAGTTACCCAACGCGGGGCTACCCGCTGTACTTC.

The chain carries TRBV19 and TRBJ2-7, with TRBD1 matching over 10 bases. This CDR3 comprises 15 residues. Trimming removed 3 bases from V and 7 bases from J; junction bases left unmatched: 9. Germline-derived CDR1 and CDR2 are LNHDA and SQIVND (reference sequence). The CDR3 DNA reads TGTGCCAGTAGTATGTCGAGACAGGGGGCGCGGGAGCAGTACTTC. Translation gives CASSMSRQGAREQYF.

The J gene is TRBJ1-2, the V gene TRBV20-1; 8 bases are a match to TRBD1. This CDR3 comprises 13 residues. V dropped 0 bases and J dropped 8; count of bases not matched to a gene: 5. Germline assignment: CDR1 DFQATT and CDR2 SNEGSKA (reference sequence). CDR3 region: CSARDGTGGGYTF. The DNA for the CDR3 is TGCAGTGCTAGAGATGGGACAGGTGGGGGCTACACCTTC.

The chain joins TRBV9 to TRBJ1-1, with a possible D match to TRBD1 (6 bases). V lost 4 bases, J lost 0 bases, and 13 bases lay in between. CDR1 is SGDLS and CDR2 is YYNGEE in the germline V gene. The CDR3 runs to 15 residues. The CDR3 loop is CASSQGQWMNTEAFF. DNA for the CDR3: TGTGCCAGCAGCCAAGGACAGTGGATGAACACTGAAGCTTTCTTT.

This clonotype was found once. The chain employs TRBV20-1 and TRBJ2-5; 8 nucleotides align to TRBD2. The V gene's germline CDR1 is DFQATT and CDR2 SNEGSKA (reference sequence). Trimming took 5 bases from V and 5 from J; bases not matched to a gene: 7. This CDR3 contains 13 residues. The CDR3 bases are TGCAGTGCTCCTCCCGGGGGGGGCGAGACCCAGTACTTC. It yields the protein CSAPPGGGETQYF.

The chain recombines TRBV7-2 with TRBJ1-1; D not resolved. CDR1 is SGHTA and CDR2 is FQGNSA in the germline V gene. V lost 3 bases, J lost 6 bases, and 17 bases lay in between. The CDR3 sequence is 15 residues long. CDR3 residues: CASSLASAHRPEAFF. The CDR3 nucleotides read TGTGCCAGCAGCTTGGCATCAGCGCATCGCCCTGAAGCTTTCTTT. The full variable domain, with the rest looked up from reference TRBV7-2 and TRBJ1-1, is GAGVSQSPSNKVTEKGKDVELRCDPISGHTALYWYRQSLGQGLEFLIYFQGNSAPDKSGLPSDRFSAERTGGSVSTLTIQRTQQEDSAVYLCASSLASAHRPEAFFGQGTRLTVV.

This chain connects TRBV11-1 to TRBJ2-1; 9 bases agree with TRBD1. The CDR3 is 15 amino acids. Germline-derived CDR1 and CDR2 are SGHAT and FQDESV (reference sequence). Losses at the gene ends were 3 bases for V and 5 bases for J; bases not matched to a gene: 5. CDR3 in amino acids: CASSLPGQGDNEQFF. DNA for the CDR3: TGTGCCAGCAGCTTGCCGGGACAGGGTGACAATGAGCAGTTCTTC.

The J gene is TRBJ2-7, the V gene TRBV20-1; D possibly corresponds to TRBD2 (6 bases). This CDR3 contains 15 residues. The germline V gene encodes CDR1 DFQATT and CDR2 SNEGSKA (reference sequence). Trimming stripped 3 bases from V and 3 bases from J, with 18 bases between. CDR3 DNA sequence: TGCAGTGCTAGCCGGGGGAGTAGCGAGGGCTACGAGCAGTACTTC. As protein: CSASRGSSEGYEQYF.

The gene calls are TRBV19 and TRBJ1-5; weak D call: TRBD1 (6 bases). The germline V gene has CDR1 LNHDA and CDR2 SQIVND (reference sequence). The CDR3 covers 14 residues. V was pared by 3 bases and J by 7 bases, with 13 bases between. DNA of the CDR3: TGTGCCAGTAGTATGGCGGGACACCTCCAGCCCCAGCATTTT. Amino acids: CASSMAGHLQPQHF. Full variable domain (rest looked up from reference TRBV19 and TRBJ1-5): DGGITQSPKYLFRKEGQNVTLSCEQNLNHDAMYWYRQDPGQGLRLIYYSQIVNDFQKGDIAEGYSVSREKKESFPLTVTSAQKNPTAFYLCASSMAGHLQPQHFGDGTRLSIL.

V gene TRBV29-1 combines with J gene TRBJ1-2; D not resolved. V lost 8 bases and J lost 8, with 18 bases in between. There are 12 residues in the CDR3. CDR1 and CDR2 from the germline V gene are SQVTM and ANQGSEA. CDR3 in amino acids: CSTVNATRGYTF. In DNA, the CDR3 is TGCAGCACCGTAAACGCCACGCGAGGCTACACCTTC.

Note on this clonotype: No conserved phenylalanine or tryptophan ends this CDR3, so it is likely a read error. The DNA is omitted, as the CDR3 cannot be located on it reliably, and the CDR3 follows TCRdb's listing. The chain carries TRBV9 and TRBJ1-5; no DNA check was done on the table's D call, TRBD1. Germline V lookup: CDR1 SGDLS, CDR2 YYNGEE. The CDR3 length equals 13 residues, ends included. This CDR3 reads CASSSHGNLNYDL.

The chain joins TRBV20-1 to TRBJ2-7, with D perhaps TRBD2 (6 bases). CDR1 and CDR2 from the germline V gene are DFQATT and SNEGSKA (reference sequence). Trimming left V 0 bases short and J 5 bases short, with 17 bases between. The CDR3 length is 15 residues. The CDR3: CSARDGRGLHHEQYF. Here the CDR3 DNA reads TGCAGTGCTAGAGACGGGAGAGGACTCCATCACGAGCAGTACTTC.

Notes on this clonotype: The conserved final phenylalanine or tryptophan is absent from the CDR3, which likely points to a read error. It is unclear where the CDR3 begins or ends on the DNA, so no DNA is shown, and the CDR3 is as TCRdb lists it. CDR3: CASSQVEGL. V usage is TRBV2 and J usage is TRBJ2-6; TRBD2, as called in the table, went unchecked against the DNA. The CDR3 extends over 9 residues, inclusive of both ends. Germline V gene sequence: CDR1 SNHLY, CDR2 FYNNEI.

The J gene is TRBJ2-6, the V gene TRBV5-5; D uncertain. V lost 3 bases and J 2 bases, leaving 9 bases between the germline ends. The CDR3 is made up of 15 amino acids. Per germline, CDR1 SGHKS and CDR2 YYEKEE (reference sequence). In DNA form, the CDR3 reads TGTGCCAGCAGCTCTGCACGGACTGGGGCCAACGTCCTGACTTTC. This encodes CASSSARTGANVLTF.

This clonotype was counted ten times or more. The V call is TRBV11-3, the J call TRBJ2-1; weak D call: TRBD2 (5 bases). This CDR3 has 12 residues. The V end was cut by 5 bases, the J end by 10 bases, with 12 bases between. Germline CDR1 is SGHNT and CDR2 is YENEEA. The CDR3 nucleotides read TGTGCCAGCAGCGCCGAAGGAGGCGAGCAGTTCTTC. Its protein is CASSAEGGEQFF.

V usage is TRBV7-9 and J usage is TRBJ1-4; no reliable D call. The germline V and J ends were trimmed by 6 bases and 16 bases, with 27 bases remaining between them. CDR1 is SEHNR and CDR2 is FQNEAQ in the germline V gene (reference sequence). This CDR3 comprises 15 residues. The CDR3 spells CASRSSGGSGPQEFF. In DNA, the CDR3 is TGTGCCAGCAGATCTTCAGGCGGTAGCGGACCTCAAGAGTTTTTT.

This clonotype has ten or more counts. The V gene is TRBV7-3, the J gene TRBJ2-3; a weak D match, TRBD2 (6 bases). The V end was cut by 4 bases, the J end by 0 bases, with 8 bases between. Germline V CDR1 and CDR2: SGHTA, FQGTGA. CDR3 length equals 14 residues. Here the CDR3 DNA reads TGTGCCAGCAGCTCAGGGACTAGCACAGATACGCAGTATTTT. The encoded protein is CASSSGTSTDTQYF.

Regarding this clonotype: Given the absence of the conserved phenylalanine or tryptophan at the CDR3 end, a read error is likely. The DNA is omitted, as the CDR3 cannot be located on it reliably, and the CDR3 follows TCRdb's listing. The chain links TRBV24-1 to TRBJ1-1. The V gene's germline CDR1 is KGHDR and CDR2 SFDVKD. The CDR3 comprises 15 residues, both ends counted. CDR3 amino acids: CASSEPERYSAEACL.

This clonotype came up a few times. The CDR3 sequence is CASSLEGTGVGGYTF. The CDR3 DNA is TGTGCCAGCAGCTTAGAGGGGACAGGGGTGGGTGGCTACACCTTC. The chain employs TRBV7-3 and TRBJ1-2; 10 bases agree with TRBD1. With 2 bases clipped from V and 7 bases from J, the junction kept 7 bases outside the gene matches. This CDR3 spans 15 amino acids. Germline CDR1 and CDR2: SGHTA and FQGTGA.

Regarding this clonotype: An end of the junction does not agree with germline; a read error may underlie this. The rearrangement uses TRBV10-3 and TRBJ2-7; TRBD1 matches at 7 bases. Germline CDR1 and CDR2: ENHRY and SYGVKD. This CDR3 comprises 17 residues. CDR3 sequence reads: CDISDPALRDREYEQYF. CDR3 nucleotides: TGTGACATCAGTGACCCAGCCCTCCGGGACAGAGAGTACGAGCAGTACTTC.

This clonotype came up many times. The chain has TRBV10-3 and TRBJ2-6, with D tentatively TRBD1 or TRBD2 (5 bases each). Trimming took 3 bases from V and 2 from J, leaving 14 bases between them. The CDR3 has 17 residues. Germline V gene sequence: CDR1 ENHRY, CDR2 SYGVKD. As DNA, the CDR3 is TGTGCCATCAGTGAAAGGGGAGTGGGAGCTGGGGCCAACGTCCTGACTTTC. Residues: CAISERGVGAGANVLTF.

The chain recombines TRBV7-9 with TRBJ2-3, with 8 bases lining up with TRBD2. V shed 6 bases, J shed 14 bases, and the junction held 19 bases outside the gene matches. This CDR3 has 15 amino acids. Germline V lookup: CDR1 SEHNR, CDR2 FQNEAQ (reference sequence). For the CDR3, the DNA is TGTGCCAGCAGTTACTCTGGACGGAGCGGGGGTAAGCGGTATTTT. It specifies CASSYSGRSGGKRYF. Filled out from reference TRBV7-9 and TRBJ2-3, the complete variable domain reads DTGVSQNPRHKITKRGQNVTFRCDPISEHNRLYWYRQTLGQGPEFLTYFQNEAQLEKSRLLSDRFSAERPKGSFSTLEIQRTEQGDSAMYLCASSYSGRSGGKRYFGPGTRLTVL.

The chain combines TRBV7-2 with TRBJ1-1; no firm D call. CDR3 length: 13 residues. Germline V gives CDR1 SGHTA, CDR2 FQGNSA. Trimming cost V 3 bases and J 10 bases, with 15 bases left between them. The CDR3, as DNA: TGTGCCAGCAGCTTGGAGGCGCGGCCTGGAGCTTTCTTT. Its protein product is CASSLEARPGAFF. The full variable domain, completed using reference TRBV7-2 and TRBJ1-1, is GAGVSQSPSNKVTEKGKDVELRCDPISGHTALYWYRQSLGQGLEFLIYFQGNSAPDKSGLPSDRFSAERTGGSVSTLTIQRTQQEDSAVYLCASSLEARPGAFFGQGTRLTVV.

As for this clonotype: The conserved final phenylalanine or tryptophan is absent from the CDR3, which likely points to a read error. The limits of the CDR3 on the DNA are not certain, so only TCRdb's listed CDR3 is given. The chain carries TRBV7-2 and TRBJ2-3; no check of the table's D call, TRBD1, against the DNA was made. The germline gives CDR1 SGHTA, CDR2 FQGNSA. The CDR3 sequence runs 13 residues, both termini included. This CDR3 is CASSLSTGTVGYT.

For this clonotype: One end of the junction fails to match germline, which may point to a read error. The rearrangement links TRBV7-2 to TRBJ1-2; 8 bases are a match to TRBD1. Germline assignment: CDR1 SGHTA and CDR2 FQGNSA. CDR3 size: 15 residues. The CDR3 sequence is CASSTGQELDSGYTF. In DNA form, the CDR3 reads TGCGCCAGCAGCACGGGACAGGAACTGGACTCTGGCTACACTTTC.

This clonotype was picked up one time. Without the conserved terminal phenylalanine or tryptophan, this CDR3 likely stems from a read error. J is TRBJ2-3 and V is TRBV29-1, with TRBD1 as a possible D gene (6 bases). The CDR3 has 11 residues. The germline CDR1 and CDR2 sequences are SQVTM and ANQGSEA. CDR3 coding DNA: TGCAGCGGAGGACAGACAGAGACGCAGTATGTT. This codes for CSGGQTETQYV.

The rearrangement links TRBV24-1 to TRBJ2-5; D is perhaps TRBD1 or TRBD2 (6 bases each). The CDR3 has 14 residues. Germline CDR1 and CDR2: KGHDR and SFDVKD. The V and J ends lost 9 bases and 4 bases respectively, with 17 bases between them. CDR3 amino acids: CATGTGAVAETQYF. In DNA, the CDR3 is TGTGCCACCGGTACGGGGGCCGTGGCAGAGACCCAGTACTTC.